This T cell receptor (beta chain) is drawn from a study of low-dose radiotherapy and immunotherapy resistance in tumors. Study-level information: Radiation delivery to Cohort 1 consisted of 0.5 Gy per fraction every 2 weeks, summing to 6.5 Gy.

TRAV- and TRBV-specific primers were used for first-strand cDNA, which covered alpha and beta chains. It was with a constant-region primer and a V-primer adapter that TCRs were amplified over about 19 PCR cycles. TCRdb redid the calling of the reads with MiXCR, one entry per CDR3 protein. Altogether tens of thousands of distinct CDR3 sequences are present, 31% being singletons, with the ten largest covering 8.5% to 14%. With 4 bases clipped from V and 3 bases from J, the junction kept 14 bases outside the gene matches. The CDR3 loop spans 17 amino acids. The time point here: before trial treatment. All of the donors were given nivolumab, ipilimumab, aspirin, low-dose cyclophosphamide and low-dose radiotherapy as part of RACIN, a single-arm trial. Those eligible were patients bearing advanced solid tumors lacking tumor-infiltrating lymphocytes.

The sample was PBMCs, taken before treatment. The source is a female donor with ovarian cancer. V is TRBV23-1 and J is TRBJ2-7; the match to TRBD1 covers 8 bases. TRBV23-1 is known as an ORF, though its function is uncertain. CDR3 bases: TGCGCCAGCAGTCGAAGCCGGGACAGGCACTCCAACTACGAGCAGTACTTC. This gives the protein CASSRSRDRHSNYEQYF.